The clone carrying this T cell receptor beta chain has a handful of counts. Its antigen is unidentified. The sample belongs to a study of T cell repertoires in cytomegalovirus infection. Study at large: Public TCR beta signatures indicated both CMV infection and matching HLA type.

Study-wide results and limits: Of the TCR beta families, the public ones yielded a cumulative frequency that identified carriers of CMV plus the relevant HLA. Across the ex vivo response, the dominant clonotypes were HLA-C-restricted CMV-specific TCR beta clonotypes.

This CDR3 comprises 20 residues. The trim removed 5 bases at V and 4 bases at J, leaving 19 bases unmatched. CDR1 MDHEN and CDR2 SYDVKM come from the germline V gene. TCRdb re-called the reads with MiXCR, one entry per CDR3 protein. The sample includes about 160,000 distinct CDR3 sequences, under 20% of them seen just once. The receptor's source is a human donor in good health (CMV status not recorded). Some clones in this sample may be carry-over from other donors' samples. Sequenced material: CD8+ T cells from PBMCs. This chain uses TRBV28 with TRBJ2-2, with 10 bases aligning to TRBD2. In DNA, the CDR3 is TGTGCCAGCAGTCTGGACCCCCCCCAGCGGGAGGGCCAGGGCACCGGGGAGCTGTTTTTT. This encodes CASSLDPPQREGQGTGELFF. Together with reference TRBV28 and TRBJ2-2, the CDR3 gives the full variable domain: DVKVTQSSRYLVKRTGEKVFLECVQDMDHENMFWYRQDPGLGLRLIYFSYDVKMKEKGDIPEGYSVSREKKERFSLILESASTNQTSMYLCASSLDPPQREGQGTGELFFGEGSRLTVL.